This paragraph covers one T cell receptor (beta chain) sequence. The sample belongs to a study of blood T cell repertoires in COVID-19. Study-wide background: The samples span acute and convalescent COVID-19 from the United States, Italy and Spain. In each case, the material was cDNA or gDNA derived from T cells, B-cell-depleted T cells, or PBMCs.

Symptom resolution, clearance, or two negative PCRs marked donors in Cohort 3 as recovered. In the original analysis: By means of reference gene primer amplification, nucleated cell counts were estimated. Assay: immunoSEQ multiplex PCR; the TCRdb copy retains only in-frame clones and omits some. V and J calls and clone size are given by that table; D and trimming were obtained from the DNA. The sample lists about 130,000 clones; around 85% were seen once. This CDR3 region has 15 residues. Per the germline V gene, CDR1 is MNHEY and CDR2 is SMNVEV (reference sequence). V was pared by 4 bases and J by 4 bases, with 16 bases between.

Sequences were obtained from PBMCs or T cells enriched from blood (not recorded which). This chain joins TRBV27 and TRBJ1-2, with D possibly matching TRBD1 (5 bases). The TCR originated in a man aged 50 or older who had recovered from COVID-19. The CDR3 spells CASSSVGGTTYGYTF. DNA for the CDR3: TGTGCCAGCAGTTCCGTGGGGGGGACTACCTATGGCTACACCTTC.